Sequencing of this TCR beta chain was carried out in a study of human T cells and chemical hapten exposure. Study summary: Alopecia areata, totalis and universalis patients, mostly female, were included.

Individual cDNA molecules in this library carried unique molecular identifiers. From the RACE reads, TCRdb called clonotypes with MiXCR, one entry per CDR3 protein. The sample consists of more than 250,000 distinct CDR3 sequences, about 7.7% of them appearing once. This CDR3 region has 13 residues. Trimming stripped 6 bases from V and 5 bases from J, with 16 bases between. Germline CDR1 SQVTM, CDR2 ANQGSEA. This clonotype was counted only a few times. The antigen is unknown. Time point defined: pre-sensitization, week 0. Specified treatment: therapeutic diphenylcyclopropenone sensitization with weekly scalp DPC. The study's findings and limits: There was no change with DPC sensitization in TCRs above 1 in 1000 frequency. The study found expanded TCRs formed significantly more large CDR3 similarity clusters than controls.

The sample consisted of whole blood, taken in connection with sensitization to the hapten diphenylcyclopropenone (DPC). This clonotype was sampled from a young man with alopecia areata. Some clones in this sample may be carry-over from other donors' samples. The V and J genes are TRBV29-1 and TRBJ1-2; D is perhaps TRBD1 (5 bases). The CDR3 is CSVGGRQSYGYTF. DNA of the CDR3: TGCAGCGTGGGGGGACGGCAAAGTTATGGCTACACCTTC.